These 22 T cell receptor beta chains originate from one sample sequenced in a study of blood T cell repertoires in COVID-19. Sequenced by immunoSEQ multiplex PCR; TCRdb stores in-frame clones only, minus some. Of some 200,000 clones listed, around 84% are singletons. The sample comprised peripheral blood. Receptors originate from a woman over 75 with COVID-19, enrolled during active disease.

The V and J genes are TRBV4-1 and TRBJ1-2; unclear D gene. The CDR3 has 18 amino acids. Germline V gene data show CDR1 as MGHRA and CDR2 as YSYEKL. Trimming took 0 bases from V and 0 from J, leaving 17 bases between them. The CDR3, as DNA: TGCGCCAGCAGCCAAGACGGAGAATTCCTCCTAGCTAACTATGGCTACACCTTC. Translating it yields CASSQDGEFLLANYGYTF.

The CDR3 bases are TGTGCCAGCTCACCAGGGAGTAATGAGCAGTTCTTC. The encoded protein is CASSPGSNEQFF. The V gene is TRBV18, the J gene TRBJ2-1, with D maybe TRBD2 (5 bases). The CDR3 is 12 residues long. Germline V gene data show CDR1 as KGHSH and CDR2 as LQKENI. Trimming stripped 2 bases from V and 7 bases from J, with 6 bases between.

The chain is built from TRBV5-1 and TRBJ2-3, with D maybe TRBD2 (5 bases). Deletions cut 2 bases from V and 0 bases from J, with 10 bases between. This CDR3 comprises 15 residues. From germline, CDR1 is SGHRS and CDR2 YFSETQ. The DNA for the CDR3 is TGCGCCAGCAGCTTCGAGGGATACAGCACAGATACGCAGTATTTT. Protein: CASSFEGYSTDTQYF. Variable domain in full (rest from reference TRBV5-1 and TRBJ2-3): KAGVTQTPRYLIKTRGQQVTLSCSPISGHRSVSWYQQTPGQGLQFLFEYFSETQRNKGNFPGRFSGRQFSNSRSEMNVSTLELGDSALYLCASSFEGYSTDTQYFGPGTRLTVL.

This chain connects TRBV2 to TRBJ1-6, with D hard to call. Germline V gene data show CDR1 as SNHLY and CDR2 as FYNNEI. Trimming removed 5 bases at V and 7 bases at J, with 12 bases between. The CDR3 loop spans 14 amino acids. The CDR3 DNA reads TGTGCCAGCAGTCGAGGGAAATCGAATTCACCCCTCCACTTT. It encodes CASSRGKSNSPLHF. The full variable domain, completed using reference TRBV2 and TRBJ1-6, is EPEVTQTPSHQVTQMGQEVILRCVPISNHLYFYWYRQILGQKVEFLVSFYNNEISEKSEIFDDQFSVERPDGSNFTLKIRSTKLEDSAMYFCASSRGKSNSPLHFGNGTRLTVT.

This chain links TRBV7-2 with TRBJ2-1; TRBD2 matches 13 bases. This CDR3 contains 15 residues. Trimming at V came to 5 bases and at J to 4 bases, leaving 2 bases not matched to a gene. Germline lookup yields CDR1 SGHTA and CDR2 FQGNSA. In nucleotides, the CDR3 is TGTGCCAGCAGCGCGACTAGCGGGGGGTACAATGAGCAGTTCTTC. The encoded protein is CASSATSGGYNEQFF. The whole variable domain, filled in from reference TRBV7-2 and TRBJ2-1, reads GAGVSQSPSNKVTEKGKDVELRCDPISGHTALYWYRQSLGQGLEFLIYFQGNSAPDKSGLPSDRFSAERTGGSVSTLTIQRTQQEDSAVYLCASSATSGGYNEQFFGPGTRLTVL.

The chain employs TRBV29-1 and TRBJ2-3; perhaps TRBD2 as D (7 bases). The CDR3 totals 14 residues. V lost 6 bases and J lost 6, with 19 bases in between. CDR1 SQVTM and CDR2 ANQGSEA come from the germline V gene. The CDR3 region is CSVGRGGGADTQYF. As DNA, the CDR3 is TGCAGCGTCGGTCGGGGTGGGGGGGCTGATACGCAGTATTTT.

J is TRBJ2-7 and V is TRBV6-5; 7 bases are shared with TRBD2. CDR1 and CDR2 from the germline V gene are MNHEY and SVGAGI. With V trimmed by 0 bases and J by 4 bases, 6 bases remained unmatched. The CDR3 is 15 amino acids. This CDR3 is CASSYSLSGYYEQYV. The CDR3 nucleotides are TGTGCCAGCAGTTACTCCCTTAGCGGGTATTACGAGCAGTACGTC.

The genes are TRBV4-1 and TRBJ1-5, with a tentative D call TRBD1 (6 bases). Germline CDR1 reads MGHRA; CDR2 reads YSYEKL. With 0 bases removed from V and 1 base from J, the gap between germline ends came to 13 bases. The CDR3 totals 17 residues. CDR3 sequence (DNA): TGCGCCAGCAGCCAAGACCCAGGGGCATCCAGCAATCAGCCCCAGCATTTT. This gives the protein CASSQDPGASSNQPQHF.

The rearrangement links TRBV11-2 to TRBJ1-5; D gene uncertain. The CDR3 totals 13 residues. V was trimmed by 2 bases and J by 3 bases, leaving 5 bases between them. Germline V gives CDR1 SGHAT, CDR2 FQNNGV. Here the CDR3 reads CASSLQYNQPQHF. The CDR3 DNA follows: TGTGCCAGCAGCTTACAGTACAATCAGCCCCAGCATTTT.

V and J are TRBV19 and TRBJ1-2; TRBD1 aligns across 10 bases. The germline V gene encodes CDR1 LNHDA and CDR2 SQIVND (reference sequence). V gave up 7 bases and J gave up 1 base; unmatched junction bases: 6. This CDR3 has 15 amino acids. The CDR3 bases are TGTGCCAGTACGGACAGGGGGACGCTTAACTATGGCTACACCTTC. Translated, it gives CASTDRGTLNYGYTF. The whole variable domain, filled in from reference TRBV19 and TRBJ1-2, reads DGGITQSPKYLFRKEGQNVTLSCEQNLNHDAMYWYRQDPGQGLRLIYYSQIVNDFQKGDIAEGYSVSREKKESFPLTVTSAQKNPTAFYLCASTDRGTLNYGYTFGSGTRLTVV.

CDR3 residues: CASRRADNEQFF. DNA for the CDR3: TGTGCCAGTCGGCGGGCAGACAATGAGCAGTTCTTC. The chain is built from TRBV6-5 and TRBJ2-1; possibly TRBD2 for D (5 bases). The CDR3 covers 12 residues. V was clipped by 9 bases and J by 5 bases, with 11 bases between them. Germline V lookup: CDR1 MNHEY, CDR2 SVGAGI.

In this sample, this clone turned up once. This sequence joins TRBV5-1 and TRBJ2-3; 7 bases fit TRBD1. The V gene's germline CDR1 is SGHRS and CDR2 YFSETQ. Trimming took 4 bases from V and 3 from J; bases not matched to a gene: 5. The CDR3 length is 14 residues. Written as DNA, the CDR3 is TGCGCCAGCAGCACAGGGGTGGTTACAGATACGCAGTATTTT. Protein product: CASSTGVVTDTQYF.

This clone showed up just once. The chain combines TRBV28 with TRBJ2-5, with 9 bases that match TRBD2. The length of the CDR3 is 16 residues. The J segment lost 1 base and the V segment lost 7 bases, leaving 10 bases of the junction unmatched. The germline CDR1 and CDR2 sequences are MDHEN and SYDVKM. The CDR3 is CASTPHGRGGQETQYF. CDR3 coding DNA: TGTGCCAGCACTCCGCACGGGCGGGGGGGCCAAGAGACCCAGTACTTC. Together with reference TRBV28 and TRBJ2-5, the CDR3 gives the full variable domain: DVKVTQSSRYLVKRTGEKVFLECVQDMDHENMFWYRQDPGLGLRLIYFSYDVKMKEKGDIPEGYSVSREKKERFSLILESASTNQTSMYLCASTPHGRGGQETQYFGPGTRLLVL.

The CDR3 region has the DNA TGCGCCAGCAGCCAAGATGTTAACAGGGGTGATTCACCCCTCCACTTT. It specifies CASSQDVNRGDSPLHF. The chain combines TRBV4-3 with TRBJ1-6; 7 nucleotides agree with TRBD1. The CDR3 totals 16 residues. The J segment lost 8 bases and the V segment lost 0 bases, leaving 7 bases of the junction unmatched. Germline CDR1 and CDR2: LGHNA and YSLEER.

This clone was observed a few times. The chain employs TRBV19 and TRBJ1-5; no firm D call. The ends were cut back, 5 bases at V and 2 bases at J, with 10 bases in the middle. CDR1 LNHDA and CDR2 SQIVND come from the germline V gene (reference sequence). This CDR3 is 14 amino acids long. In DNA form, the CDR3 reads TGTGCCAGTAGTCAACGGGAAGGCAATCAGCCCCAGCATTTT. Protein product: CASSQREGNQPQHF.

This chain uses TRBV29-1 with TRBJ2-5, with a tentative D call TRBD2 (6 bases). Germline V gene lookup returns CDR1 SQVTM and CDR2 ANQGSEA. This CDR3 has 13 residues. The V and J ends lost 0 bases and 3 bases respectively, with 8 bases between them. The CDR3 here is CSVEEWREETQYF. CDR3 nucleotides: TGCAGCGTTGAAGAATGGAGGGAAGAGACCCAGTACTTC.

Note on this clone: This sample also contains other DNA sequences that code for the same CDR3. The CDR3: CASSRGTEAFF. The DNA for the CDR3 is TGTGCCAGCAGTAGGGGCACTGAAGCTTTCTTT. The chain combines TRBV2 with TRBJ1-1; TRBD1 is a possible D gene (5 bases). Between the trimmed V and J ends, which lost 5 bases and 4 bases, there was a span of 5 bases. Germline V lookup: CDR1 SNHLY, CDR2 FYNNEI. The CDR3 is made up of 11 amino acids.

This clone was recorded only once. The gene calls are TRBV6-5 and TRBJ2-3, with 11 bases aligning to TRBD2. Germline CDR1 MNHEY, CDR2 SVGAGI. V lost 0 bases, J lost 4 bases, and 3 bases stayed unmatched. This CDR3 has 16 residues. The CDR3 bases are TGTGCCAGCAGTTACTCGACTAGCGGGGCGGCAGATACGCAGTATTTT. It translates to CASSYSTSGAADTQYF.

The chain carries TRBV2 and TRBJ1-5, with 12 bases lining up with TRBD1. Trimming cost V 7 bases and J 6 bases; bases outside gene matches: 7. Germline V gene data show CDR1 as SNHLY and CDR2 as FYNNEI. This CDR3 is 15 amino acids long. CDR3 protein: CASKGQGAPTQPQHF. As DNA, the CDR3 is TGTGCCAGCAAGGGACAGGGGGCTCCCACTCAGCCCCAGCATTTT.

V gene TRBV5-6 combines with J gene TRBJ1-1; D is ambiguous. Trimming took off 3 bases at V and 2 bases at J, with 2 bases between the two ends. Germline values: CDR1 SGHDT, CDR2 YYEEEE. This CDR3 is 11 amino acids long. CDR3: CASSSNTEAFF. The CDR3 nucleotides read TGTGCCAGCAGCTCAAACACTGAAGCTTTCTTT.

The genes are TRBV10-3 and TRBJ2-3; a possible D gene is TRBD2 (6 bases). Germline CDR1 ENHRY, CDR2 SYGVKD. The CDR3 has 12 amino acids. V was pared by 10 bases and J by 5 bases, with 13 bases between. The DNA for the CDR3 is TGTGCCAGCTCACCGGGGGAAGATACGCAGTATTTT. Amino acids: CASSPGEDTQYF.

V usage is TRBV5-1 and J usage is TRBJ2-3; D might be TRBD1 (6 bases). Trimming left V 0 bases short and J 1 base short, with 9 bases between. CDR3 size: 15 residues. The germline CDR1 and CDR2 sequences are SGHRS and YFSETQ. CDR3 sequence (DNA): TGCGCCAGCAGCTTGGCAGGGGCCCGCACAGATACGCAGTATTTT. As protein: CASSLAGARTDTQYF.